A single sample is the source of the 18 T cell receptor beta chains below, sequenced in a study of shared clonotypes between healthy human individuals. Measured with immunoSEQ multiplex PCR; TCRdb has only the in-frame clones, and not every one. The table records approximately 2,300,000 clones, 80% to 95% of them present only once. Sample: naive CD4+ T cells from PBMCs. Subset denoted: CD45RA+ positively selected. The origin of the receptors is a man between 18 and 29 years old in good health. Some clones in this sample may be carry-over from other donors' samples.

The J gene is TRBJ1-1, the V gene TRBV9; TRBD1 might be the D (6 bases). Germline assignment: CDR1 SGDLS and CDR2 YYNGEE. V shed 0 bases and J shed 6 bases, with 12 bases lying between them. The CDR3 contains 14 residues. DNA for the CDR3: TGTGCCAGCAGCGTAGGGATCCAGGGGTCTGAAGCTTTCTTT. This encodes CASSVGIQGSEAFF.

This sequence joins TRBV10-3 and TRBJ1-2; 9 nucleotides align to TRBD1. This CDR3 contains 15 residues. CDR1 and CDR2 from the germline V gene are ENHRY and SYGVKD. J lost 6 bases, V lost 3 bases, and 8 bases had no gene match. The CDR3 nucleotides are TGTGCCATCAGTGATGGGGACAGGGATTCGAATGGCTACACCTTC. The encoded protein is CAISDGDRDSNGYTF.

To note about this clone: The same CDR3 can be traced to other DNA sequences in this sample. V and J are TRBV7-9 and TRBJ2-3; the match to TRBD1 covers 8 bases. CDR3 length equals 15 residues. The germline gives CDR1 SEHNR, CDR2 FQNEAQ (reference sequence). V shed 5 bases, J shed 0 bases, and the junction held 4 bases outside the gene matches. In DNA, the CDR3 is TGTGCCAGCAGCCCCCGACAGGGGAGCACAGATACGCAGTATTTT. Protein: CASSPRQGSTDTQYF.

Note on this clone: The CDR3 does not close with the conserved phenylalanine or tryptophan, likely indicating a read error. This chain joins TRBV7-9 and TRBJ1-1, with 9 positions matching TRBD1. The CDR3 extends over 14 amino acids. Germline lookup yields CDR1 SEHNR and CDR2 FQNEAQ (reference sequence). J lost 5 bases, V lost 3 bases, and 4 bases had no gene match. DNA for the CDR3: TGTGCCAGCAGCTTGGGACAGGGCTGGACTGAAGCTTTCTTA. Translated: CASSLGQGWTEAFL.

The chain is built from TRBV11-2 and TRBJ2-7; 14 bases are a match to TRBD2. The CDR3 extends over 15 amino acids. V was pared by 3 bases and J by 3 bases, with 1 base of the junction left unmatched. The germline V gene encodes CDR1 SGHAT and CDR2 FQNNGV. The CDR3 nucleotides read TGTGCCAGCAGCTTGACTAGCGGGAGGGTCTACGAGCAGTACTTC. Translation gives CASSLTSGRVYEQYF.

Only one count was recorded for this clone. The chain couples TRBV5-6 to TRBJ2-3; 8 bases map to TRBD2. The CDR3 has 16 residues. The V gene end was trimmed by 3 bases and the J gene end by 2 bases; junction bases not matched to a gene: 8. Germline values: CDR1 SGHDT, CDR2 YYEEEE. CDR3 in DNA: TGTGCCAGCAGCTCGACGGGGCGGGAGGACACAGATACGCAGTATTTT. Translating gives CASSSTGREDTDTQYF.

This sequence joins TRBV6-1 and TRBJ2-5; the match to TRBD1 covers 8 bases. The CDR3 has 15 amino acids. V lost 4 bases, J lost 0 bases, and 4 bases stayed unmatched. CDR1 and CDR2 from the germline V gene are MNHNS and SASEGT. The CDR3 DNA follows: TGTGCCAGCAGTGGGCAGGGGGCCTACCAAGAGACCCAGTACTTC. It is translated as CASSGQGAYQETQYF.

In its sample, this clone was seen once. This chain joins TRBV7-9 and TRBJ2-5, with 11 nucleotides matching TRBD2. CDR1 and CDR2 from the germline V gene are SEHNR and FQNEAQ (reference sequence). V lost 5 bases to trimming and J lost 4 bases; unmatched junction nucleotides: 3. The CDR3 is 14 residues long. The CDR3 region is CASSPGLAAETQYF. The CDR3 region has the DNA TGTGCCAGCAGCCCGGGACTAGCGGCAGAGACCCAGTACTTC.

The V call is TRBV11-2, the J call TRBJ2-5; weak D call: TRBD1 (5 bases). The assigned J gene may be wrong: the sequence end matches TRBJ2-7 better. Germline lookup yields CDR1 SGHAT and CDR2 FQNNGV. The CDR3 covers 15 residues. The CDR3, as DNA: TGTGCCAGCAGCTTAGATCAGGTGACAGCCTACGAGCAGTACTTC. Its translation: CASSLDQVTAYEQYF.

The genes are TRBV6-5 and TRBJ1-5; D perhaps matches TRBD1 (5 bases). Germline assignment: CDR1 MNHEY and CDR2 SVGAGI. This CDR3 region has 14 residues. V was trimmed by 2 bases and J by 6 bases, leaving 11 bases between them. The CDR3 region is CASSYRGLSQPQHF. CDR3 nucleotide sequence: TGTGCCAGCAGTTACAGGGGTCTGAGTCAGCCCCAGCATTTT.

The chain recombines TRBV5-1 with TRBJ1-4; TRBD1 matches at 9 bases. Germline trimming cut 4 bases from V and 8 bases from J; bases unmatched to any gene: 9. The CDR3 is made up of 15 amino acids. Looked up from germline, CDR1 is SGHRS and CDR2 is YFSETQ. CDR3 amino acids: CASSLRTGEGEKLFF. In DNA, the CDR3 is TGCGCCAGCAGCCTTCGGACAGGGGAGGGGGAAAAACTGTTTTTT.

The chain joins TRBV29-1 to TRBJ2-7, with TRBD2 matching over 13 bases. This CDR3 is built from 14 residues. Per germline, CDR1 SQVTM and CDR2 ANQGSEA. V trimming: 7 bases; J trimming: 2 bases; junction bases outside the gene matches: 5. CDR3 sequence (DNA): TGCAGCGCTGCCGGACTAGCGGGAGCCTACGAGCAGTACTTC. Its translation is CSAAGLAGAYEQYF.

This chain links TRBV10-3 with TRBJ2-7, with a weak D call TRBD2 (6 bases). Trimming took off 7 bases at V and 1 base at J, with 14 bases between the two ends. CDR1 and CDR2 (germline): ENHRY, SYGVKD. The CDR3 is made up of 14 amino acids. CDR3 sequence reads: CAINRDSRSYEQYF. In DNA form, the CDR3 reads TGTGCCATCAACCGGGACTCAAGATCCTACGAGCAGTACTTC.

In this sample, this clone turned up once. The rearrangement joins TRBV28 to TRBJ2-5; D gene ambiguous. CDR3 length: 11 residues. CDR1 is MDHEN and CDR2 is SYDVKM in the germline V gene. V lost 6 bases and J 5 bases, leaving 7 bases between the germline ends. The CDR3 DNA reads as TGTGCCAGCAGCTCGGCGGAGACCCAGTACTTC. Protein: CASSSAETQYF. Full variable domain (outside the CDR3, taken from reference TRBV28 and TRBJ2-5): DVKVTQSSRYLVKRTGEKVFLECVQDMDHENMFWYRQDPGLGLRLIYFSYDVKMKEKGDIPEGYSVSREKKERFSLILESASTNQTSMYLCASSSAETQYFGPGTRLLVL.

This sequence joins TRBV11-2 and TRBJ2-7; 7 bases agree with TRBD1. CDR3 length equals 15 residues. Looked up from germline, CDR1 is SGHAT and CDR2 is FQNNGV. J gave up 9 bases and V 5 bases, and 16 bases lay outside the gene matches. DNA of the CDR3: TGTGCCAGCAGCCGAGATTACCGGGACAGAGGGGTGCAGTACTTC. Amino acid sequence: CASSRDYRDRGVQYF.

The J gene is TRBJ2-7, the V gene TRBV27, with 11 bases matching TRBD1. V dropped 2 bases and J dropped 3; count of bases not matched to a gene: 3. CDR3 length equals 15 residues. Looked up from germline, CDR1 is MNHEY and CDR2 is SMNVEV (reference sequence). CDR3: CASSLTGQGDYEQYF. The CDR3 nucleotides read TGTGCCAGCAGTTTAACGGGACAGGGGGACTACGAGCAGTACTTC.

J is TRBJ2-5 and V is TRBV2; 9 nucleotides match TRBD1. The CDR3 runs to 15 residues. V shed 5 bases, J shed 1 base, and the junction held 5 bases outside the gene matches. From germline, CDR1 is SNHLY and CDR2 FYNNEI. CDR3 bases: TGTGCCAGCAGTAAACAGACAGGGGGCCAAGAGACCCAGTACTTC. Translated, it gives CASSKQTGGQETQYF.

Of note for this clone: The CDR3 ends on some other residue instead of the conserved phenylalanine or tryptophan, so this is likely a read error. The chain carries TRBV6-6 and TRBJ1-1; 10 bases agree with TRBD1. CDR3 length: 15 amino acids. V gave up 6 bases and J gave up 4 bases; unmatched junction bases: 8. CDR1 and CDR2 (germline): MNHNY, SVGAGI (reference sequence). The CDR3 DNA reads TGTGCCAGCAGACAAGGGACAGGGGCTTTCACTGAAGCTTTCCTT. It is translated as CASRQGTGAFTEAFL.